This T cell receptor beta chain was captured in a study of T cell clusters in autoimmune cytopenias. For the study at large: Healthy donor controls had a mean age of approximately 57 years and median age of 59 years.

TRB was amplified from about 260 ng of peripheral blood genomic DNA per sample. Per the germline V gene, CDR1 is MNHNY and CDR2 is SVGAGI (reference sequence). This CDR3 is built from 18 residues. TRB was amplified by touch-down multiplex PCR, primer pools A and B combined. TCRdb reworked the multiplex PCR reads into one entry per CDR3 protein, no DNA. Recorded for this sample: around 7,700 distinct CDR3 sequences. This sample was also put to use in a study of T cell repertoires in aging, cancer and after chemotherapy. That source notes: Donors were grouped into six age bands spanning 30 or younger through 70 or older.

Sequencing was done on a sample of peripheral blood. The V gene is TRBV6-6, the J gene TRBJ2-7; TCRdb gives TRBD2 as the D gene, but with no DNA this cannot be confirmed. The source of this sequence is a human donor in good health. CDR3 in amino acids: CASSYKGAVTSGTYEQYF.